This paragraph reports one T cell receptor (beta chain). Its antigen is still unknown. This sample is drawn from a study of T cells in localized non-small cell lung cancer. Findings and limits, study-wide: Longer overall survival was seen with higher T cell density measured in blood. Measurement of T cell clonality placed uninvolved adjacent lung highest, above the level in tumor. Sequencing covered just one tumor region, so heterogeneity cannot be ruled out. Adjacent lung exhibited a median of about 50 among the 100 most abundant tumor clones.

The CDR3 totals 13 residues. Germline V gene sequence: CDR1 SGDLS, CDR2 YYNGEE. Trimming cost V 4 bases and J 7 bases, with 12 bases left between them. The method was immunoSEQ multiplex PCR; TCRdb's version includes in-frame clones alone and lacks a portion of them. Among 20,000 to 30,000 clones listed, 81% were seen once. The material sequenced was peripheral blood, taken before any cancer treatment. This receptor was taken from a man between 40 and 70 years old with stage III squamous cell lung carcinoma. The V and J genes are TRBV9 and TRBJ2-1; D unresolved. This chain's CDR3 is CASSSNPGNEQFF. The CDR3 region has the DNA TGTGCCAGCAGCTCCAACCCAGGAAATGAGCAGTTCTTC.